This TCR beta chain stems from a study of shared clonotypes between healthy human individuals. Study-wide background: The plates for each donor numbered three CD4 naive, three CD4 memory, two CD8 naive and one CD8 memory. Study-wide results and caveats: Some naive CD4 clonotypes, about 5.5%, turned up in common across several donors. Donor clonotype sharing was expected to depend on sequencing depth. On the whole, naive subsets had larger estimated richness than memory subsets had.

The protocol was immunoSEQ multiplex PCR, while the TCRdb copy is restricted to in-frame clones and leaves out a portion. Found here are 2 million to 3 million clones, under 95% of them singletons; the top ten hold 0.36%. Concerning this clone: Antigen specificity is unknown.

The CDR3 has 15 residues. Germline CDR1 is SGHRS and CDR2 is YFSETQ. Trimming left V 2 bases short and J 7 bases short, with 18 bases between. The source is a man aged 18 to 29 in good health. Some clones in this sample may be carry-over from other donors' samples. The chain employs TRBV5-1 and TRBJ1-2; D is undetermined. The sequenced material came from naive CD4+ T cells from PBMCs. Described subset: CD45RA+ positively selected. The CDR3, as DNA: TGCGCCAGCAGCTTAGGCGAGGTCGGGAGCTCTGGCTACACCTTC. Translated: CASSLGEVGSSGYTF.